The 26 T cell receptor beta chains below come from one sample, sequenced in a study of blood T cell repertoires in COVID-19 (dated by TCRdb to between 2020 and 2021). Library preparation employed the immunoSEQ multiplex PCR assay. Held by TCRdb, this immuneACCESS table contains in-frame sequences only and omits some clones. Under half of the omission traces to an unresolved V gene where checked; the cause of the rest is unknown. The sample contains approximately 16,000 clones, around 86% of them found a single time. In total, the top ten clones hold 40% to 60% of the sample. Sequencing input: peripheral blood. These receptors came from a man between 60 and 70 years old with acute or convalescent COVID-19.

The chain has TRBV6-2 or TRBV6-3 and TRBJ1-6; no clear D. Trimming stripped 2 bases from V and 9 bases from J, with 8 bases between. The CDR3 spans 13 residues. CDR1 is MNHEY, CDR2 SVGEGT, per germline. The CDR3 DNA reads as TGTGCCAGCAGTTACGAGGATCGTTCACCCCTCCACTTT. This codes for CASSYEDRSPLHF.

This chain connects TRBV4-3 to TRBJ1-5; tentative D call: TRBD1 (5 bases). Trimming removed 3 bases from V and 2 bases from J, with 20 bases in between. Germline CDR1 reads LGHNA; CDR2 reads YSLEER. The CDR3 sequence is 18 residues long. The CDR3 loop is CASSQTLGTAGGNQPQHF. CDR3 nucleotides: TGCGCCAGCAGCCAGACCTTAGGGACGGCGGGAGGCAATCAGCCCCAGCATTTT.

V and J are TRBV19 and TRBJ2-5, with TRBD1 as a possible D gene (6 bases). V was cut by 3 bases and J by 1 base, with 9 bases left in between. Germline CDR1 and CDR2: LNHDA and SQIVND (reference sequence). This CDR3 contains 14 residues. The CDR3 nucleotides read TGTGCCAGTAGTATTGACAGGAGCCAAGAGACCCAGTACTTC. Encoded protein: CASSIDRSQETQYF.

The V gene is TRBV9, the J gene TRBJ2-1; D might be TRBD2 (6 bases). Germline loops: CDR1 SGDLS, CDR2 YYNGEE. The ends were cut back, 0 bases at V and 4 bases at J, with 20 bases in the middle. This CDR3 contains 18 residues. The CDR3 loop reads CASSVVGSGGQGYNEQFF. As DNA, the CDR3 is TGTGCCAGCAGCGTAGTTGGTAGCGGAGGGCAAGGTTACAATGAGCAGTTCTTC.

This chain joins TRBV6-5 and TRBJ2-7; TRBD1 agrees at 7 bases. V gave up 6 bases and J gave up 2 bases; unmatched junction bases: 1. Per germline, CDR1 MNHEY and CDR2 SVGAGI. The CDR3 runs to 12 residues. The CDR3 DNA reads as TGTGCCAGCAGAACAGGGGCCTACGAGCAGTACTTC. Translated, it gives CASRTGAYEQYF.

CDR3 residues: CASSLLYPPRDRGLGYTF. Written as DNA, the CDR3 is TGTGCCAGCAGTTTACTCTATCCGCCCAGGGACAGGGGGCTTGGCTACACCTTC. The gene calls are TRBV27 and TRBJ1-2; 12 nucleotides agree with TRBD1. The germline CDR1 and CDR2 sequences are MNHEY and SMNVEV (reference sequence). This CDR3 is 18 amino acids long. The V gene end was trimmed by 2 bases and the J gene end by 7 bases; junction bases not matched to a gene: 14.

This clone was found a few times. The rearrangement links TRBV7-8 to TRBJ1-6; D might be TRBD1 (6 bases). V was clipped by 5 bases and J by 6 bases, with 17 bases between them. Germline V gives CDR1 SGHVS, CDR2 FQNEAQ. The CDR3 sequence is 16 residues long. CDR3 region: CASSDYGTKANSPLHF. DNA for the CDR3: TGTGCCAGCAGCGATTACGGGACAAAAGCTAATTCACCCCTCCACTTT. The variable domain in full, completed from reference TRBV7-8 and TRBJ1-6, reads GAGVSQSPRYKVAKRGQDVALRCDPISGHVSLFWYQQALGQGPEFLTYFQNEAQLDKSGLPSDRFFAERPEGSVSTLKIQRTQQEDSAVYLCASSDYGTKANSPLHFGNGTRLTVT.

The chain couples TRBV6-2 or TRBV6-3 to TRBJ2-1, with a possible D match to TRBD2 (5 bases). Trimming stripped 2 bases from V and 0 bases from J, with 14 bases between. Germline lookup yields CDR1 MNHEY and CDR2 SVGEGT. This CDR3 has 17 residues. The CDR3 protein is CASSYLAGKFSYNEQFF. CDR3 DNA sequence: TGTGCCAGCAGTTACCTGGCGGGTAAATTCTCCTACAATGAGCAGTTCTTC.

The genes are TRBV7-8 and TRBJ1-2, with 7 nucleotides matching TRBD1. This CDR3 region has 13 residues. The V segment lost 1 base and the J segment 7 bases; nucleotides outside the gene matches: 3. CDR1 SGHVS and CDR2 FQNEAQ come from the germline V gene. In nucleotides, the CDR3 is TGTGCCAGCAGCTTAGTGACAGGGAGTGGCTACACCTTC. It encodes CASSLVTGSGYTF.

This clone was counted between two and nine times. The CDR3 here is CASSPFREPTDNEQFF. The CDR3 bases are TGTGCCAGCTCACCCTTCAGGGAACCTACGGACAATGAGCAGTTCTTC. This chain uses TRBV18 with TRBJ2-1; D is possibly TRBD1 (5 bases). Germline CDR1 reads KGHSH; CDR2 reads LQKENI. V was shortened by 3 bases and J by 5 bases, with 17 bases between the two germline ends. The CDR3 is 16 residues long.

The chain recombines TRBV6-5 with TRBJ1-5, with D hard to call. Trimming pared 9 bases from V and 4 bases from J, leaving 13 bases between. The CDR3 runs to 13 residues. Germline CDR1 and CDR2: MNHEY and SVGAGI. The CDR3 loop reads CASTRGRNQPQHF. The CDR3 nucleotides read TGTGCCAGTACCAGAGGGAGGAATCAGCCCCAGCATTTT.

The rearrangement uses TRBV24-1 and TRBJ1-2; the D gene is possibly TRBD1 (6 bases). V was clipped by 3 bases and J by 8 bases, with 18 bases between them. This CDR3 is 15 amino acids long. Germline CDR1 is KGHDR and CDR2 is SFDVKD. The DNA for the CDR3 is TGTGCCACCAGTGATAAGGGACATACCTCCGGGGGCTACACCTTC. Translated: CATSDKGHTSGGYTF.

V is TRBV3-1 (or the pseudogene TRBV3-2) and J is TRBJ2-3; the D gene is possibly TRBD2 (5 bases). The CDR3 is made up of 13 amino acids. Germline lookup yields CDR1 LGHDT and CDR2 YNNKEL (reference sequence). V was trimmed by 3 bases and J by 5 bases, leaving 9 bases between them. The CDR3, as DNA: TGTGCCAGCAGCCATCGTGGAGGAGATACGCAGTATTTT. This codes for CASSHRGGDTQYF.

V usage is TRBV5-4 and J usage is TRBJ2-3, with 10 bases matching TRBD2. Losses at the gene ends were 0 bases for V and 0 bases for J; bases not matched to a gene: 4. Germline lookup yields CDR1 SGHNT and CDR2 YYREEE (reference sequence). This CDR3 comprises 17 residues. The CDR3 loop is CASSLDPSGGSTDTQYF. In DNA form, the CDR3 reads TGTGCCAGCAGCTTGGATCCTAGCGGGGGCAGCACAGATACGCAGTATTTT.

V is TRBV19 and J is TRBJ2-1, with 9 bases that match TRBD2. The CDR3 is 16 residues long. CDR1 and CDR2 (germline): LNHDA, SQIVND (reference sequence). The junction had 12 bases not matched to a gene; V was cut back by 4 bases and J by 8 bases. This CDR3 is CASSSTIAGEEDEQFF. CDR3 DNA: TGTGCCAGTAGTAGTACAATAGCGGGAGAGGAGGATGAGCAGTTCTTC.

The rearrangement joins TRBV5-1 to TRBJ2-5; D is unresolved. Germline loops: CDR1 SGHRS, CDR2 YFSETQ. This CDR3 spans 16 amino acids. The V and J ends lost 3 bases and 6 bases respectively, with 21 bases between them. The DNA for the CDR3 is TGCGCCAGCAGCTCCACCACTAATCCGACCGGCCAGACCCAGTACTTC. As protein: CASSSTTNPTGQTQYF.

The chain combines TRBV19 with TRBJ1-5; D uncertain. CDR1 and CDR2 from the germline V gene are LNHDA and SQIVND (reference sequence). The CDR3 consists of 13 residues. The V and J ends lost 9 bases and 1 base respectively, with 10 bases between them. This CDR3 reads CASTSGSNQPQHF. For the CDR3, the DNA is TGTGCCAGCACTTCAGGCAGCAATCAGCCCCAGCATTTT.

In its sample, this clone was seen once. The rearrangement uses TRBV28 and TRBJ1-2; 8 nucleotides agree with TRBD1. The CDR3 is made up of 16 amino acids. The V gene end was trimmed by 6 bases and the J gene end by 8 bases; junction bases not matched to a gene: 17. Germline CDR1 reads MDHEN; CDR2 reads SYDVKM. The CDR3 region has the DNA TGTGCCAGCAGGTCGCCTGAGGACAGGGCCAAGAGGGGCTACACCTTC. It is translated as CASRSPEDRAKRGYTF.

This rearrangement joins TRBV7-9 to TRBJ1-5; no definite D call. Trimming took off 2 bases at V and 0 bases at J, with 8 bases between the two ends. The germline CDR1 and CDR2 sequences are SEHNR and FQNEAQ (reference sequence). The CDR3 has 15 amino acids. The CDR3: CASSLNGYSNQPQHF. The CDR3 coding sequence is TGTGCCAGCAGCTTAAACGGGTATAGCAATCAGCCCCAGCATTTT.

The chain recombines TRBV19 with TRBJ2-3; TRBD1 agrees at 7 bases. The germline CDR1 and CDR2 sequences are LNHDA and SQIVND (reference sequence). This CDR3 comprises 16 residues. J gave up 5 bases and V 6 bases, and 14 bases lay outside the gene matches. DNA for the CDR3: TGTGCCAGTAGCACCGACAGGGTAGAGTTTGGAGATACGCAGTATTTT. Translation gives CASSTDRVEFGDTQYF.

The V and J genes are TRBV3-1 (or the pseudogene TRBV3-2) and TRBJ1-4, with TRBD1 matching 9 bases. Germline CDR1 LGHDT, CDR2 YNNKEL (reference sequence). This CDR3 comprises 16 residues. V dropped 0 bases and J dropped 10; count of bases not matched to a gene: 9. CDR3 sequence: CASSQEVGTGTGKLFF. DNA of the CDR3: TGTGCCAGCAGCCAAGAGGTCGGGACAGGGACAGGAAAACTGTTTTTT.

The chain uses TRBV6-2 or TRBV6-3 and TRBJ2-7; D unresolved. V was clipped by 5 bases and J by 1 base, with 6 bases between them. The CDR3 sequence is 12 residues long. CDR1 and CDR2 from the germline V gene are MNHEY and SVGEGT. The CDR3 here is CASSPFSYEQYF. Here the CDR3 DNA reads TGTGCCAGCAGTCCATTTTCCTACGAGCAGTACTTC.

This chain links TRBV5-1 with TRBJ2-7; perhaps TRBD1 as D (6 bases). Germline V lookup: CDR1 SGHRS, CDR2 YFSETQ. V was pared by 4 bases and J by 0 bases, with 23 bases between. This CDR3 comprises 18 residues. As DNA, the CDR3 is TGCGCCAGCAGCCAACAACCGCCGGGACATACGAGCTCCTACGAGCAGTACTTC. Amino acids: CASSQQPPGHTSSYEQYF. Complete variable domain (other parts from reference TRBV5-1 and TRBJ2-7): KAGVTQTPRYLIKTRGQQVTLSCSPISGHRSVSWYQQTPGQGLQFLFEYFSETQRNKGNFPGRFSGRQFSNSRSEMNVSTLELGDSALYLCASSQQPPGHTSSYEQYFGPGTRLTVT.

The chain employs TRBV7-9 and TRBJ2-1, with 11 bases lining up with TRBD2. CDR1 is SEHNR, CDR2 FQNEAQ, per germline (reference sequence). Unmatched junction bases numbered 8, after V lost 5 bases and J lost 8 bases. This CDR3 has 15 amino acids. The CDR3 protein is CASSATSGGIYEQFF. CDR3 coding DNA: TGTGCCAGCAGCGCAACTAGCGGGGGTATCTATGAGCAGTTCTTC.

The rearrangement uses TRBV4-1 and TRBJ1-5, with TRBD1 matching over 7 bases. Germline values: CDR1 MGHRA, CDR2 YSYEKL. Germline trimming cut 2 bases from V and 6 bases from J; bases unmatched to any gene: 1. This CDR3 has 13 residues. CDR3: CASSQQGGQPQHF. CDR3 nucleotides: TGCGCCAGCAGCCAACAGGGGGGTCAGCCCCAGCATTTT.

The rearrangement joins TRBV6-5 to TRBJ1-3, with D possibly matching TRBD1 (5 bases). There are 13 residues in the CDR3. The V gene's germline CDR1 is MNHEY and CDR2 SVGAGI. With 4 bases removed from V and 4 bases from J, the gap between germline ends came to 8 bases. The CDR3 DNA reads as TGTGCCAGCAGTTGGGGCAGGGGAAACACCATATATTTT. Its protein is CASSWGRGNTIYF.